The clone carrying this T cell receptor beta chain was observed a handful of times. This sample stems from a study of regulatory T cells in long-lasting Graves disease. The CDR3 length is 13 residues. CDR1 and CDR2 from the germline V gene are LNHDA and SQIVND (reference sequence). Deletions cut 3 bases from V and 5 bases from J, with 10 bases between. Time point meaning: persistent/refractory GD, antithyroid drugs over 5 years with positive TRAb. TCR sequences were obtained from RNA taken from PBMCs. Investigators prepared the TCR beta libraries by applying iRepertoire HTBI primers and Arm-PCR of CDR3 regions. TCRdb re-derived calls from the multiplex PCR reads in MiXCR, one entry per CDR3 protein. The data show 400,000 to 600,000 distinct CDR3 sequences, around a fifth seen once.

This TCR was sampled from a female donor with Graves disease. This chain connects TRBV19 to TRBJ1-1; D not resolved. Sequenced here: peripheral blood mononuclear cells (PBMCs), sampled when the disease was refractory, from a patient treated with antithyroid drugs. The CDR3 nucleotides read TGTGCCAGTAGTATCGAGAGGCGGACTGAAGCTTTCTTT. Translated: CASSIERRTEAFF.